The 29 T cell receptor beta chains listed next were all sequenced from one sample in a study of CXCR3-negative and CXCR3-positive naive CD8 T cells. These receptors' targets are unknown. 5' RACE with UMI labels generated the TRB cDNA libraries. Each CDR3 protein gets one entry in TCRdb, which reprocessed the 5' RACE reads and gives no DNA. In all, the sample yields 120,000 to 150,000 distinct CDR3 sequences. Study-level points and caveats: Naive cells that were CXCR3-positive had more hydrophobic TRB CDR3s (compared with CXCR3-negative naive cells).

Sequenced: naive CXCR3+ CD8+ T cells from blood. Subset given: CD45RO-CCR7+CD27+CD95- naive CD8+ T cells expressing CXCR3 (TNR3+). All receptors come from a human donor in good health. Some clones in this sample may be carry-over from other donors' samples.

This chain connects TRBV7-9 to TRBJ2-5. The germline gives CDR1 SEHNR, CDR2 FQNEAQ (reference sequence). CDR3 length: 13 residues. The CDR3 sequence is CASSPVLGETQYF.

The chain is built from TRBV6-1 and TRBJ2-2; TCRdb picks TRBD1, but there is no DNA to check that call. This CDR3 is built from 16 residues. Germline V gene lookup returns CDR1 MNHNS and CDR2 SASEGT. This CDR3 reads CASSERRQGPTGELFF.

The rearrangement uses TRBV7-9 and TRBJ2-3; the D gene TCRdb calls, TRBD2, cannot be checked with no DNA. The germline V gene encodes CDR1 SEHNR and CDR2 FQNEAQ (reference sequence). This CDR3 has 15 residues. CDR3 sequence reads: CASILRVGSTDTQYF.

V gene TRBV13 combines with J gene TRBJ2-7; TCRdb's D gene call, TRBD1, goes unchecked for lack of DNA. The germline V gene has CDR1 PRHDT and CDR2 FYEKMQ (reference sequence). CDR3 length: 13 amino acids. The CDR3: CASRAGTEYEQYF.

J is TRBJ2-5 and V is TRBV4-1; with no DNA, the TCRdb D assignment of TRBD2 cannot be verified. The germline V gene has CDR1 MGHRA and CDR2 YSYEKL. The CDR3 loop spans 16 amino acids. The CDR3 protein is CASSQVPTSATETQYF.

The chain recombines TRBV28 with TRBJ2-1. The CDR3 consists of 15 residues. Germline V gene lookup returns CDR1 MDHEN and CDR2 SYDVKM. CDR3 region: CASSSVLGSYNEQFF.

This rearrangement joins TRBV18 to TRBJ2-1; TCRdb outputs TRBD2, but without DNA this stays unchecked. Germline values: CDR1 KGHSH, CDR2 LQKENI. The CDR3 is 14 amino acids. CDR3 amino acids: CASSPWEGPREQFF.

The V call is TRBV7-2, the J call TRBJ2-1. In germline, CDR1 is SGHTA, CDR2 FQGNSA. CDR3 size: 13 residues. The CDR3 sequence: CASSLELSNEQFF.

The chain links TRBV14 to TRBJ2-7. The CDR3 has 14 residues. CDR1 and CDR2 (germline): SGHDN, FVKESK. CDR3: CASSHSPVPYEQYF.

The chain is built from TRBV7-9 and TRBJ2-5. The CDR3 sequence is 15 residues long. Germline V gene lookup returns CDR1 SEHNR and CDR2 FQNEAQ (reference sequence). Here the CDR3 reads CASSPLLWVQETQYF.

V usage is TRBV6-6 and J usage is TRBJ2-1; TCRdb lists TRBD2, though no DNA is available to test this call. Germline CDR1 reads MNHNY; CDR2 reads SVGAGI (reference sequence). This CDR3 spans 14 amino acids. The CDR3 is CASTLAGGIDEQFF.

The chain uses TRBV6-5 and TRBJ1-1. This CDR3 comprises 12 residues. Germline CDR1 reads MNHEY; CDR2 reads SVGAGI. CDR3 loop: CASTGGGTEAFF.

This chain's CDR3 is CASSHGGGAASYNEQFF. The rearrangement uses TRBV4-1 and TRBJ2-1; TCRdb returns TRBD2, unconfirmable since there is no DNA. The CDR3 sequence is 17 residues long. The germline CDR1 and CDR2 sequences are MGHRA and YSYEKL.

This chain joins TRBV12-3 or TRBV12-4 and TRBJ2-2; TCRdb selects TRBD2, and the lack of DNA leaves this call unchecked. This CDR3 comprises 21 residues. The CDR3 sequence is CASTITAWGLAGAPSTGELFF.

The CDR3 sequence is CAISETSSGTEQYF. The chain is built from TRBV10-3 and TRBJ2-7; TCRdb outputs TRBD1, but without DNA this stays unchecked. Germline CDR1 is ENHRY and CDR2 is SYGVKD. This CDR3 has 14 residues.

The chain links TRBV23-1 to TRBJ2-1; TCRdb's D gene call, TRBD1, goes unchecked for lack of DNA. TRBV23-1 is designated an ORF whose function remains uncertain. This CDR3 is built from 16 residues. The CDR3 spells CASSQAGQDRGDEQFF.

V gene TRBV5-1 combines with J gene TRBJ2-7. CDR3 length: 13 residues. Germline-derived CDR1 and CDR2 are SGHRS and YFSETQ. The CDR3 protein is CASSLSRSYEQYF.

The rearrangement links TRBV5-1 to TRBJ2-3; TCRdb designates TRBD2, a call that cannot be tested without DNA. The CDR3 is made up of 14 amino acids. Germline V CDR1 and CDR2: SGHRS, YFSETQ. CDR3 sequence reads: CASSLGREEDTQYF. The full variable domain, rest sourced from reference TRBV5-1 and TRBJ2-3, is KAGVTQTPRYLIKTRGQQVTLSCSPISGHRSVSWYQQTPGQGLQFLFEYFSETQRNKGNFPGRFSGRQFSNSRSEMNVSTLELGDSALYLCASSLGREEDTQYFGPGTRLTVL.

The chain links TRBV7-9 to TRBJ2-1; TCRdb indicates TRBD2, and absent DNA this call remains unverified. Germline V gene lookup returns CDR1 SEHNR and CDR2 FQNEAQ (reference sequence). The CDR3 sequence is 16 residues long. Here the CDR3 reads CASSPPFGPSYNEQFF.

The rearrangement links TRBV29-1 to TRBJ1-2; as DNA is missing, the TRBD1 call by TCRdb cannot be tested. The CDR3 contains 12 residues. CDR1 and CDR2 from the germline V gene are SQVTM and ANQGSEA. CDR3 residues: CSVESGQRGYTF.

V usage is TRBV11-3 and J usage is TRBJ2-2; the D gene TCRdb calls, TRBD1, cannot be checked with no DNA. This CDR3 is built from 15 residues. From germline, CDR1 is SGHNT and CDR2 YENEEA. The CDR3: CASSPGLMGTGELFF. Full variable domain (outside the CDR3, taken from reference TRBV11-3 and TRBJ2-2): EAGVVQSPRYKIIEKKQPVAFWCNPISGHNTLYWYLQNLGQGPELLIRYENEEAVDDSQLPKDRFSAERLKGVDSTLKIQPAELGDSAVYLCASSPGLMGTGELFFGEGSRLTVL.

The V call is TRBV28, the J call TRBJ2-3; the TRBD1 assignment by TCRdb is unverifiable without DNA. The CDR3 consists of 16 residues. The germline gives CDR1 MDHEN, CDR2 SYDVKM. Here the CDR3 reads CASSLSGGYNTDTQYF.

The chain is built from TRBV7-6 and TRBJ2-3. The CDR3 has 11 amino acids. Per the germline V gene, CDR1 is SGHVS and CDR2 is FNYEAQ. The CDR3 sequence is CASSHGDTQYF.

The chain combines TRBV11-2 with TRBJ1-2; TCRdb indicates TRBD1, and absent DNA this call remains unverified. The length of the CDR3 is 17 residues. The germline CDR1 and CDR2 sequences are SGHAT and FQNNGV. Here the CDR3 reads CASSLDLGAGDPYGYTF.

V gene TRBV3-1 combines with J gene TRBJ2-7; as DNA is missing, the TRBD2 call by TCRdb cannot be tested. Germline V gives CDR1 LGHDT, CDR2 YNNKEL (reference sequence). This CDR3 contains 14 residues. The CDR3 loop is CASSQEAGAYEQYF.

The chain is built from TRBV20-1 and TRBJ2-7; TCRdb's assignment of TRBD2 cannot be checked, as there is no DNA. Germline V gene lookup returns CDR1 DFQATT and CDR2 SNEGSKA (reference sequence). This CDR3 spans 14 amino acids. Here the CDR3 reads CSAQAGDTLYEQYF.

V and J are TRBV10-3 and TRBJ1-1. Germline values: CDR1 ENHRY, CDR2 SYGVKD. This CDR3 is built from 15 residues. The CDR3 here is CAISEEPGGPTEAFF.

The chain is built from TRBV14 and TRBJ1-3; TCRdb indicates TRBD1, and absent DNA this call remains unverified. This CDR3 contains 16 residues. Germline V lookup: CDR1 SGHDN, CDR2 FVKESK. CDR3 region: CASSQDAYLRGGTIYF.

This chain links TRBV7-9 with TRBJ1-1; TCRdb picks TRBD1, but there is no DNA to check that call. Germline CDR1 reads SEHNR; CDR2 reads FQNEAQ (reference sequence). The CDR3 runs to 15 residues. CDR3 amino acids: CASSFPDGQGIEAFF.